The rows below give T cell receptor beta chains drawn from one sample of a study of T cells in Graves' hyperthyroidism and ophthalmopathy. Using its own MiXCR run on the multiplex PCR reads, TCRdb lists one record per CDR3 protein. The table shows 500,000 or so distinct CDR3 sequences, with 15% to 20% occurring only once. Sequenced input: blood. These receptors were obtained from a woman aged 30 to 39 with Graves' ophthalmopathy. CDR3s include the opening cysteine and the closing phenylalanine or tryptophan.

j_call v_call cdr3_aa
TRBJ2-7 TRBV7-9 CASSLLREGNEQYF
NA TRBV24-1 CATSERRGPYNEQYF
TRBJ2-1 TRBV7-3 CASSSGVAGGPLYNEQFF
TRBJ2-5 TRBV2 CASSDRETQYF
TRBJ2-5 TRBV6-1 CASSPFPLQGAHQETQYF
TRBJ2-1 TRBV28 CASSQGPEQFF
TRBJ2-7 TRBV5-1 CASSDWSEQYF
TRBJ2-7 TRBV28 CATENYEQYF
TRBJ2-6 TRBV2 CASSEVTGGPGANVLTF
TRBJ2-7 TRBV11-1 CASSGIERDYEQYF
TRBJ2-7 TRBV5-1 CASSSTAGVVEQYF
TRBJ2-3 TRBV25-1 CASSDQGEYLSTDTQYF
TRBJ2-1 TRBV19 CASSIAGVSEQFF
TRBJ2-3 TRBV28 CASSVGGRVDTQYF
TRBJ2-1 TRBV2 CASSERLAGGMNEQFF
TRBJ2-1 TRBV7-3 CASSQAGGDANEQFF
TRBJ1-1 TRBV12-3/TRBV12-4 CASRGTEKDTEAFF
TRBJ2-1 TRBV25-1 CASSEYGEYEQFF
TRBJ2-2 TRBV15 CATSRGGSTGELFF
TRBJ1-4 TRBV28 CASRPQGDREKLFF
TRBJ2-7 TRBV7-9 CASTGAGSQVQYF
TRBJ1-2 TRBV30 CAWSPLYGYTF
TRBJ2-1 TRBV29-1 CSPRGLGYNEQFF
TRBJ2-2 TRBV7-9 CASIRAGVGTGELFF
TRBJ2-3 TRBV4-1 CASSQEYRSGTDTQYF
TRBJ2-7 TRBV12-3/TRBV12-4 CASSFGGIVPYEQYF
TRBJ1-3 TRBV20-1 CSASFLGTHGNTIYF
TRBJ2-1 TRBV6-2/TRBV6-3 CASSKPPSRNEQFF